These 18 T cell receptor beta chains originate from one sample sequenced in a study of blood T cells in healthy people across ages. The use of a sample-barcoded 5' primer and a J-beta primer mix characterized a second PCR of 7 to 11 cycles. Via MiXCR, TCRdb re-called the 5' RACE reads, giving one row per CDR3 protein. The sample has hundreds of thousands of distinct CDR3 sequences, less than 35% seen once. The sequenced material came from blood. The receptor set was obtained from a woman over 75 in good health.

The V and J genes are TRBV9 and TRBJ2-2, with TRBD1 matching 8 bases. There are 19 residues in the CDR3. Germline V gene lookup returns CDR1 SGDLS and CDR2 YYNGEE. V dropped 2 bases and J dropped 2; count of bases not matched to a gene: 14. The CDR3 DNA reads as TGTGCCAGCAGCGTGTCGCCTTGGCAGGGGGCCTTTAACACCGGGGAGCTGTTTTTT. It codes for CASSVSPWQGAFNTGELFF. Variable domain in full (rest from reference TRBV9 and TRBJ2-2): DSGVTQTPKHLITATGQRVTLRCSPRSGDLSVYWYQQSLDQGLQFLIQYYNGEERAKGNILERFSAQQFPDLHSELNLSSLELGDSALYFCASSVSPWQGAFNTGELFFGEGSRLTVL.

V gene TRBV30 combines with J gene TRBJ2-2, with D hard to call. Per the germline V gene, CDR1 is GTSNPN and CDR2 is SVGIG (reference sequence). The CDR3 consists of 13 residues. With 0 bases removed from V and 4 bases from J, the gap between germline ends came to 6 bases. The CDR3 reads CAWSVPFTGELFF. CDR3 nucleotides: TGTGCCTGGAGTGTACCTTTCACCGGGGAGCTGTTTTTT. The complete variable domain, with remaining parts taken from reference TRBV30 and TRBJ2-2, reads SQTIHQWPATLVQPVGSPLSLECTVEGTSNPNLYWYRQAAGRGLQLLFYSVGIGQISSEVPQNLSASRPQDRQFILSSKKLLLSDSGFYLCAWSVPFTGELFFGEGSRLTVL.

This clonotype was seen many times. V gene TRBV29-1 combines with J gene TRBJ2-3; D may be TRBD2 (5 bases). The length of the CDR3 is 15 residues. Between the trimmed V and J ends, which lost 1 base and 2 bases, there was a span of 13 bases. Germline CDR1 SQVTM, CDR2 ANQGSEA. Here the CDR3 DNA reads TGCAGCGTTGAAGGCTCTAGCTTCTTCACAGATACGCAGTATTTT. Translating gives CSVEGSSFFTDTQYF.

This clonotype was recorded at least ten times. The V gene is TRBV7-9, the J gene TRBJ1-1; no reliable D call. Germline assignment: CDR1 SEHNR and CDR2 FQNEAQ (reference sequence). This CDR3 comprises 14 residues. The V gene lost 1 base and the J gene lost 1 base, with 7 bases spanning the gap. The CDR3 spells CASSLVQENTEAFF. The CDR3 DNA sequence: TGTGCCAGCAGCTTAGTACAAGAGAACACTGAAGCTTTCTTT.

This clonotype was recorded a few times. This clone may be a read error of a much larger clone one base away. V is TRBV7-2 and J is TRBJ2-3, with D possibly matching TRBD2 (6 bases). The CDR3 loop spans 15 amino acids. The germline CDR1 and CDR2 sequences are SGHTA and FQGNSA. The CDR3 DNA is TGTGCCAGCAGCTTAGATAGTAGCGGTCTGGATACGCGGTATTTT. This codes for CASSLDSSGLDTRYF.

This chain uses TRBV11-3 with TRBJ2-4; possibly TRBD2 for D (5 bases). V was cut by 1 base and J by 0 bases, with 22 bases left in between. CDR3 length: 20 residues. The germline V gene has CDR1 SGHNT and CDR2 YENEEA. CDR3 nucleotides: TGTGCCAGCAGCTTAGGGGCGGGCCATGGATTGGGTAAAGCCAAAAACATTCAGTACTTC. It codes for CASSLGAGHGLGKAKNIQYF. Complete variable domain (other parts from reference TRBV11-3 and TRBJ2-4): EAGVVQSPRYKIIEKKQPVAFWCNPISGHNTLYWYLQNLGQGPELLIRYENEEAVDDSQLPKDRFSAERLKGVDSTLKIQPAELGDSAVYLCASSLGAGHGLGKAKNIQYFGAGTRLSVL.

This clonotype has just a few counts. The genes are TRBV5-6 and TRBJ2-5, with D unclear. The J call is doubtful: the DNA matches TRBJ2-7 better. This CDR3 is 13 amino acids long. The germline CDR1 and CDR2 sequences are SGHDT and YYEEEE. The CDR3 loop is CASSTTPVGEQYF. The CDR3, as DNA: TGTGCCAGCAGCACCACCCCGGTCGGCGAGCAGTACTTC.

The genes are TRBV7-2 and TRBJ2-2, with 8 bases aligning to TRBD1. The V gene end was trimmed by 3 bases and the J gene end by 7 bases; junction bases not matched to a gene: 13. Germline CDR1 and CDR2: SGHTA and FQGNSA. The CDR3 covers 17 residues. In nucleotides, the CDR3 is TGTGCCAGCAGCTTGCGAGGGGTGTCAGGGGGCCGCGGGGAGCTGTTTTTT. It specifies CASSLRGVSGGRGELFF.

Only a few counts were recorded for this clonotype. CDR3 nucleotides: TGTGCCAGCAGCTCACCTGGGGACAGGGGATGGACTGAAGCTTTCTTT. It yields the protein CASSSPGDRGWTEAFF. This chain links TRBV28 with TRBJ1-1, with 10 bases lining up with TRBD1. Germline CDR1 reads MDHEN; CDR2 reads SYDVKM. Trimming cost V 6 bases and J 5 bases; bases outside gene matches: 12. The CDR3 has 16 amino acids.

Ten or more counts support this clonotype. V is TRBV7-9 and J is TRBJ2-5; D remains unclear. Germline V gives CDR1 SEHNR, CDR2 FQNEAQ (reference sequence). The CDR3 totals 11 residues. The V and J ends lost 2 bases and 9 bases respectively, with 7 bases between them. The CDR3 region is CASSLTLPQYF. CDR3 DNA: TGTGCCAGCAGCTTAACCCTGCCCCAGTACTTC.

This sequence joins TRBV20-1 and TRBJ1-5; D may be TRBD1 (6 bases). The CDR3 loop spans 14 amino acids. CDR1 and CDR2 (germline): DFQATT, SNEGSKA (reference sequence). The V and J ends lost 0 bases and 3 bases respectively, with 9 bases between them. CDR3 sequence (DNA): TGCAGTGCTAGAGAAGGACAGATCAATCAGCCCCAGCATTTT. Its translation is CSAREGQINQPQHF.

The chain has TRBV7-8 and TRBJ2-5; the match to TRBD1 covers 9 bases. The last part of the DNA fits TRBJ2-7 better; the J call may be wrong. Germline CDR1 is SGHVS and CDR2 is FQNEAQ. This CDR3 region has 16 residues. The CDR3, as DNA: TGTGCCAGCAGCTTAGTATGGCAGGGACAGGGTCCCGAGCAGTACTTC. This encodes CASSLVWQGQGPEQYF.

This clonotype was counted many times. This chain's CDR3 is CASSIIGGGRTDTQYF. CDR3 nucleotide sequence: TGTGCCAGCAGCATAATAGGGGGGGGGCGCACAGATACGCAGTATTTT. V gene TRBV7-2 combines with J gene TRBJ2-3, with D possibly TRBD2 on 7 matching bases. The CDR3 is made up of 16 amino acids. V lost 5 bases and J lost 1, with 16 bases in between. Per germline, CDR1 SGHTA and CDR2 FQGNSA.

A remark on this clonotype: This may come from a read error, since a much larger clone is one base off. The chain joins TRBV20-1 to TRBJ1-5, with D uncertain. Germline assignment: CDR1 DFQATT and CDR2 SNEGSKA (reference sequence). CDR3 size: 14 residues. The CDR3 region is CSAIRDDSNQLQHF. The DNA of the CDR3 is TGCAGTGCTATCCGGGATGATAGCAATCAGCTCCAGCATTTT.

This clonotype was counted a few times. The gene calls are TRBV20-1 and TRBJ2-1, with D uncertain. This CDR3 region has 15 residues. Germline-derived CDR1 and CDR2 are DFQATT and SNEGSKA (reference sequence). V dropped 1 base and J dropped 5 bases, with 15 bases sitting between them. CDR3 in amino acids: CSARGPLRPDNEQFF. The CDR3 DNA is TGCAGTGCTAGAGGCCCGCTAAGGCCTGACAATGAGCAGTTCTTC.

This clonotype came up many times. This chain uses TRBV7-2 with TRBJ2-5, with 10 bases identical to TRBD2. Per the germline V gene, CDR1 is SGHTA and CDR2 is FQGNSA. V was pared by 5 bases and J by 5 bases, with 8 bases of the junction left unmatched. There are 15 residues in the CDR3. In DNA, the CDR3 is TGTGCCAGCAGCACCTCTAGCGGGGGCTGGGAGACCCAGTACTTC. It yields the protein CASSTSSGGWETQYF.

This rearrangement joins TRBV7-2 to TRBJ2-7, with TRBD1 identical over 7 bases. This CDR3 contains 14 residues. The V gene end was trimmed by 6 bases and the J gene end by 3 bases; junction bases not matched to a gene: 8. Germline values: CDR1 SGHTA, CDR2 FQGNSA. CDR3 coding DNA: TGTGCCAGCAGGCTGGGACAGAACCTCTACGAGCAGTACTTC. This codes for CASRLGQNLYEQYF.

Concerning this clonotype: A much bigger clone sits one base away, suggesting this may be a read error. V and J are TRBV6-5 and TRBJ1-5, with D possibly matching TRBD1 (5 bases). This CDR3 is built from 14 residues. Trimming cost V 6 bases and J 6 bases, with 15 bases left between them. Looked up from germline, CDR1 is MNHEY and CDR2 is SVGAGI. CDR3 bases: TGTGCCAGCAGAAAAGACAGCACCAGTCAGCCCCAGCATTTT. Its protein product is CASRKDSTSQPQHF.